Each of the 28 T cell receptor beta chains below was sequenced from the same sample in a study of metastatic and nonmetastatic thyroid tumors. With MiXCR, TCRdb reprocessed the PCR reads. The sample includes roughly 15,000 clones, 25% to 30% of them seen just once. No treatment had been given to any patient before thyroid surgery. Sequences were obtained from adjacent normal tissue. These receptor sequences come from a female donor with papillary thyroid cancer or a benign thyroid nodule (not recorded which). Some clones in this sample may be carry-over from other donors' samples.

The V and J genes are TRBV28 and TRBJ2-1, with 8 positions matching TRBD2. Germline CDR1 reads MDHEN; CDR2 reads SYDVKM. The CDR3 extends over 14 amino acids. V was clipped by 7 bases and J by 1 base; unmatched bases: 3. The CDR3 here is CASKGGRSYNEQFF. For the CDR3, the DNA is TGTGCCAGCAAAGGCGGGAGGTCCTACAATGAGCAGTTCTTC.

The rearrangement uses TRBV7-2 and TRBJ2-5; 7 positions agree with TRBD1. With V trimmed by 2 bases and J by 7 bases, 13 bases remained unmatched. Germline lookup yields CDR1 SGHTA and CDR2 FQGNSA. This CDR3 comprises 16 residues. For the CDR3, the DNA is TGTGCCAGCAGCTTAAAACCGACAGGGCCAAATGTGACCCAGTACTTC. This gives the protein CASSLKPTGPNVTQYF.

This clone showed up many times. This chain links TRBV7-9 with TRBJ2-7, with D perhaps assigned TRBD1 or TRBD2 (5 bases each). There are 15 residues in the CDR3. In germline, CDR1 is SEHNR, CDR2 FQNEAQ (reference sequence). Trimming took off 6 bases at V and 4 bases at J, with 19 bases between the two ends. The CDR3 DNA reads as TGTGCCAGCAGGGGGGAAACCCCCTTCTCTTACGAGCAGTACTTC. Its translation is CASRGETPFSYEQYF.

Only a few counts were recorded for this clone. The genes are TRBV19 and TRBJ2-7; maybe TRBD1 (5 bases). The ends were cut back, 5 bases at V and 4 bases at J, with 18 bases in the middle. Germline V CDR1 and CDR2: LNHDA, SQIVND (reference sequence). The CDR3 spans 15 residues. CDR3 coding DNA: TGTGCCAGTAGTCTCCCCGGGCTAGGGGTATACGAGCAGTACTTC. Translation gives CASSLPGLGVYEQYF.

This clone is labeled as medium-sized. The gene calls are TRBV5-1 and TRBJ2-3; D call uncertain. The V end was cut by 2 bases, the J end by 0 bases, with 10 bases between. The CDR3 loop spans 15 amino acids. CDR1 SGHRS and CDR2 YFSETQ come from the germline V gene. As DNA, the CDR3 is TGCGCCAGCAGCTTTTGGGCCGATAGCACAGATACGCAGTATTTT. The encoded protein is CASSFWADSTDTQYF. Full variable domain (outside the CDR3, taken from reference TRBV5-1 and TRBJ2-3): KAGVTQTPRYLIKTRGQQVTLSCSPISGHRSVSWYQQTPGQGLQFLFEYFSETQRNKGNFPGRFSGRQFSNSRSEMNVSTLELGDSALYLCASSFWADSTDTQYFGPGTRLTVL.

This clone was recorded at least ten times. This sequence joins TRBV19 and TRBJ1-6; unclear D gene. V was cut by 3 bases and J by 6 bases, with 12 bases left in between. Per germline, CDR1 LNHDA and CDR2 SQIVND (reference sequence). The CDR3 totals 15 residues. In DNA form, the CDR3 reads TGTGCCAGTAGTATCTCCGGTCAGCTTAATTCACCCCTCCACTTT. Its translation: CASSISGQLNSPLHF.

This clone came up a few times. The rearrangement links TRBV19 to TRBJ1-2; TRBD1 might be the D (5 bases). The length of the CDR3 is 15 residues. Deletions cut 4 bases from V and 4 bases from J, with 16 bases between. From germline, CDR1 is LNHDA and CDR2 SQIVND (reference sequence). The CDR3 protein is CASSNTGPIFYGYTF. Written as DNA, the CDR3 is TGTGCCAGTAGTAACACAGGACCGATTTTCTATGGCTACACCTTC.

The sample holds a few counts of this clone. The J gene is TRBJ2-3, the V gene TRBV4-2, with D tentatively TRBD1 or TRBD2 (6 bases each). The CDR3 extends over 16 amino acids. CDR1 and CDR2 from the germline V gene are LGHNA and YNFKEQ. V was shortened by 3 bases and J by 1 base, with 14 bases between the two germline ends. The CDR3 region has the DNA TGTGCCAGCAGCCAGGTAGCGGCAGGGGGCACAGATACGCAGTATTTT. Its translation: CASSQVAAGGTDTQYF.

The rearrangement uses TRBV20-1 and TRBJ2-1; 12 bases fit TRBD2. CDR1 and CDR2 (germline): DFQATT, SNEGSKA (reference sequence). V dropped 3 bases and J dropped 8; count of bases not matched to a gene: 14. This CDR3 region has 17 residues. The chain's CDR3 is CSARGAGGTSGRDEQFF. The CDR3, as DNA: TGCAGTGCTAGGGGGGCCGGAGGGACTAGCGGGCGGGATGAGCAGTTCTTC.

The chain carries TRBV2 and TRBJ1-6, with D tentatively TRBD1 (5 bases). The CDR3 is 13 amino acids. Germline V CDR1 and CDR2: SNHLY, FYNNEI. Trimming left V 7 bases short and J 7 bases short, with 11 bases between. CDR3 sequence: CASTREQNSPLHF. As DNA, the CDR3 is TGTGCCAGCACCAGGGAGCAGAATTCACCCCTCCACTTT. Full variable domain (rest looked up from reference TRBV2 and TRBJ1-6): EPEVTQTPSHQVTQMGQEVILRCVPISNHLYFYWYRQILGQKVEFLVSFYNNEISEKSEIFDDQFSVERPDGSNFTLKIRSTKLEDSAMYFCASTREQNSPLHFGNGTRLTVT.

This CDR3 reads CASREMTSGSQETQYF. In DNA, the CDR3 is TGTGCCAGCAGGGAAATGACTAGCGGGAGCCAAGAGACCCAGTACTTC. V is TRBV2 and J is TRBJ2-5; 12 bases line up with TRBD2. There are 16 residues in the CDR3. Per germline, CDR1 SNHLY and CDR2 FYNNEI. V dropped 6 bases and J dropped 1; count of bases not matched to a gene: 6.

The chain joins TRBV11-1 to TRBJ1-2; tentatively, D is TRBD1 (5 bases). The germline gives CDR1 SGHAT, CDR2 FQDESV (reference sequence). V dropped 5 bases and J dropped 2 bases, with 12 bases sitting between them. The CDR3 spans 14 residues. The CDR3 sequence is CASSPGHENYGYTF. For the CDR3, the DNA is TGTGCCAGCAGCCCAGGGCATGAGAACTATGGCTACACCTTC.

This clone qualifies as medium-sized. CDR3 in amino acids: CASSGAGETYEQYF. CDR3 DNA sequence: TGCGCCAGCAGCGGTGCGGGAGAGACCTACGAGCAGTACTTC. The genes are TRBV4-1 and TRBJ2-7; 7 bases map to TRBD2. The CDR3 length is 14 residues. Germline CDR1 reads MGHRA; CDR2 reads YSYEKL. The J segment lost 2 bases and the V segment lost 5 bases, leaving 6 bases of the junction unmatched.

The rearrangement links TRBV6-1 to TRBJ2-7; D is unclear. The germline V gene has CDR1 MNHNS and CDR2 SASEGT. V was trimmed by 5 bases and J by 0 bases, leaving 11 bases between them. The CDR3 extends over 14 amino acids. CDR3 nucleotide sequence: TGTGCCAGCAGTAACACTCGAGGCTCCTACGAGCAGTACTTC. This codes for CASSNTRGSYEQYF.

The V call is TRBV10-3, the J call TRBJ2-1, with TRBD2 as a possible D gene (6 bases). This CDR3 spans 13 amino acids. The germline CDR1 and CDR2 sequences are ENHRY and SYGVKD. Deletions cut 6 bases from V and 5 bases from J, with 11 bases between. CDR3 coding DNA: TGTGCCATCAGGACGGGGACTGACAATGAGCAGTTCTTC. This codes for CAIRTGTDNEQFF.

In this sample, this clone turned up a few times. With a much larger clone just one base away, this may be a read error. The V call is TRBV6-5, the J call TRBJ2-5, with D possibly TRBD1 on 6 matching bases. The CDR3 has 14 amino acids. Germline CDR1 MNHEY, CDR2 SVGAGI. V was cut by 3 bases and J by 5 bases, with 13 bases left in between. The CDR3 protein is CASSYSRGLETQYF. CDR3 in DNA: TGTGCCAGCAGTTATAGTAGGGGGTTGGAGACCCAGTACTTC.

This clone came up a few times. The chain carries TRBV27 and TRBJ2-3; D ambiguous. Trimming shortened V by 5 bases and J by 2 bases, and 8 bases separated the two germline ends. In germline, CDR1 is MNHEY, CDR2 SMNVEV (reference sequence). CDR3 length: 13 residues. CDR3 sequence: CASSGPDTDTQYF. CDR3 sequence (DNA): TGTGCCAGCAGTGGGCCGGACACAGATACGCAGTATTTT.

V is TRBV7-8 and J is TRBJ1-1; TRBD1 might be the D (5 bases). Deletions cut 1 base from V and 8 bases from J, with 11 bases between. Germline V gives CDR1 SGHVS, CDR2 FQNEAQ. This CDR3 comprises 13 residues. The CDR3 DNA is TGTGCCAGCAGCTTAGGGGGCGGGAGGGAAGCTTTCTTT. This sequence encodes CASSLGGGREAFF.

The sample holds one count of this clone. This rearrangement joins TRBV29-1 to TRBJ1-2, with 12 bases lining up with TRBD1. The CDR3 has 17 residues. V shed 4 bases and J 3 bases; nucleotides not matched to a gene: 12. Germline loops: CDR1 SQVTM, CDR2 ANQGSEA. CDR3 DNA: TGCAGCGTTGTGTTAGGGACAGGGGGCAGTGGTGACTATGGCTACACCTTC. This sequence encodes CSVVLGTGGSGDYGYTF. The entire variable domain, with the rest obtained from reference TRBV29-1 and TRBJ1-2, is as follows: SAVISQKPSRDICQRGTSLTIQCQVDSQVTMMFWYRQQPGQSLTLIATANQGSEATYESGFVIDKFPISRPNLTFSTLTVSNMSPEDSSIYLCSVVLGTGGSGDYGYTFGSGTRLTVV.

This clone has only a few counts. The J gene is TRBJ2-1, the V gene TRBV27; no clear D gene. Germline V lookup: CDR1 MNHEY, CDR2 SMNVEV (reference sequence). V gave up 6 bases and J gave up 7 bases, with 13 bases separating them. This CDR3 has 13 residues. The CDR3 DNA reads TGTGCCAGCAGCCCAGATTCTGGAAATGAGCAGTTCTTC. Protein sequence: CASSPDSGNEQFF.

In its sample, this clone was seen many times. CDR3 DNA sequence: TGTGCCAGCATTGAGTCCTCCTACGAGCAGTACTTC. Protein: CASIESSYEQYF. The V and J genes are TRBV6-1 and TRBJ2-7; D remains ambiguous. Germline V lookup: CDR1 MNHNS, CDR2 SASEGT. Trimming took off 7 bases at V and 0 bases at J, with 7 bases between the two ends. The CDR3 is 12 residues long.

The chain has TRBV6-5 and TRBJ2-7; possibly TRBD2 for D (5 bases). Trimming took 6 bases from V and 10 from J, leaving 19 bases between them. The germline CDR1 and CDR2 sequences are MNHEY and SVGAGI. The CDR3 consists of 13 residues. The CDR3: CASSLEPRGVQYF. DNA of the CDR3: TGTGCCAGCAGCTTAGAACCACGGGGTGTACAGTACTTC.

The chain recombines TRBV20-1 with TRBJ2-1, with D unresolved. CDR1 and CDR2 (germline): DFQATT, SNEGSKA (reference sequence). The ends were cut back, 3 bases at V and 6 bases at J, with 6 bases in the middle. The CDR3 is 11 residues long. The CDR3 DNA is TGCAGTGCTAGTCTTCTCAATGAGCAGTTCTTC. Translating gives CSASLLNEQFF.

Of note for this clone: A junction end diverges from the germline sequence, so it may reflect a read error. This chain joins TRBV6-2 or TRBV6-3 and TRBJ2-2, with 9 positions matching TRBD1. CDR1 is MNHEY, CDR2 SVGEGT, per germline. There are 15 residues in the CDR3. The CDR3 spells CASTGQGRNTAELFF. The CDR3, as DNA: TGTGCCAGCACCGGACAGGGGAGGAACACCGCGGAGCTGTTTTTT.

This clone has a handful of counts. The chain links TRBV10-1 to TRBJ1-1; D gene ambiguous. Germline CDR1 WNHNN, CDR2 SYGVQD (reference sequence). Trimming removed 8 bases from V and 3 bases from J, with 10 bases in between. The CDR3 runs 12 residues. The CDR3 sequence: CASSDLYTEAFF. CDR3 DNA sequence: TGCGCCAGCTCCGACCTGTACACTGAAGCTTTCTTT.

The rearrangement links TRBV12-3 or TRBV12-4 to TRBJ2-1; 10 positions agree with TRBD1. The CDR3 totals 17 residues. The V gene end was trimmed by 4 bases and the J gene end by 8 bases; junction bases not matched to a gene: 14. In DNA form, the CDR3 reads TGTGCCAGCAGTTCCGATGGTCGGGACAGGGGATTTTATGAGCAGTTCTTC. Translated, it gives CASSSDGRDRGFYEQFF.

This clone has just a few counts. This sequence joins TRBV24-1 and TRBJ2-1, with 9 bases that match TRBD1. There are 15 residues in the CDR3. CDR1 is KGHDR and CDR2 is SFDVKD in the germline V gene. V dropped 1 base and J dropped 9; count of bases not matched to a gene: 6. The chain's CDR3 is CATSDFGTGKSEQFF. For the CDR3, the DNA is TGTGCCACCAGTGATTTCGGGACAGGGAAAAGTGAGCAGTTCTTC.

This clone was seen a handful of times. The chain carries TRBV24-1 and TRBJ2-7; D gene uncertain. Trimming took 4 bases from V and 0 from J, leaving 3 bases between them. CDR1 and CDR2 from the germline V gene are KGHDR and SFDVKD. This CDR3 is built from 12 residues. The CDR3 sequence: CATSDISYEQYF. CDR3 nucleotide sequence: TGTGCCACCAGTGACATCTCCTACGAGCAGTACTTC.